The clone carrying this T cell receptor beta chain has only one observation. The entry originates in a study of blood T cell repertoires in COVID-19. Generated by immunoSEQ multiplex PCR, the TCRdb table keeps only in-frame clones and is missing some. The sample lists roughly 290,000 clones, over 75% seen once, with around 1% in the top ten. V was pared by 5 bases and J by 12 bases, with 14 bases between. Germline-derived CDR1 and CDR2 are MNHNY and SVGAGI (reference sequence). This CDR3 comprises 11 residues. This clonotype was obtained from a human donor with COVID-19, enrolled during active disease. The donor label of this sample is uncertain. Sequencing used peripheral blood. J is TRBJ2-7 and V is TRBV6-6; the D gene is possibly TRBD1 (6 bases). CDR3: CASSTDSQLYF. The CDR3 DNA reads as TGTGCCAGCAGTACGGACAGCCAATTGTACTTC.